The 8 T cell receptor beta chains reported below all come from one sample, sequenced in a study of shared clonotypes between healthy human individuals. Clones were sequenced by immunoSEQ multiplex PCR, and TCRdb holds only the in-frame ones, with some missing. This sample has around 450,000 clones; around 79% occur once, and the top ten carry over 10%. Sequencing was carried out using PBMCs. The receptors originated from a woman in her thirties or forties in good health. Some clones in this sample may be carry-over from other donors' samples.

The chain recombines TRBV11-3 with TRBJ2-7; D is possibly TRBD2 (5 bases). This CDR3 spans 15 amino acids. Trimming left V 5 bases short and J 2 bases short, with 16 bases between. Germline lookup yields CDR1 SGHNT and CDR2 YENEEA. The CDR3 sequence is CASSTTVAPTYEQYF. The CDR3 DNA reads as TGTGCCAGCAGCACTACTGTAGCGCCTACCTACGAGCAGTACTTC.

A note on this clone: A far larger clone is off by one base, so a read error is likely. The DNA is omitted, as the CDR3 cannot be located on it reliably, and the CDR3 follows TCRdb's listing. This CDR3 reads CASSVGAGTYEQHF. V gene TRBV9 combines with J gene TRBJ2-7; TRBD2, as called in the table, went unchecked against the DNA. The CDR3 is 14 residues long, ends included. Germline CDR1 is SGDLS and CDR2 is YYNGEE.

The gene calls are TRBV14 and TRBJ2-1; 11 positions agree with TRBD2. The CDR3 is 14 residues long. Germline V gene data show CDR1 as SGHDN and CDR2 as FVKESK. J was trimmed by 10 bases and V by 4 bases; bases with no gene match: 6. The CDR3 here is CASSPLLAGVEQFF. CDR3 in DNA: TGTGCCAGCAGCCCCTTACTAGCGGGAGTCGAGCAGTTCTTC.

This clone appeared once. The V call is TRBV19, the J call TRBJ2-3, with 9 bases matching TRBD2. This CDR3 has 15 residues. The V gene's germline CDR1 is LNHDA and CDR2 SQIVND (reference sequence). V shed 10 bases and J 1 base; nucleotides not matched to a gene: 9. CDR3 protein: CATARIAGGTDTQYF. The CDR3 DNA sequence: TGTGCCACCGCCCGGATAGCGGGAGGCACAGATACGCAGTATTTT.

This clone was seen only a few times. The V gene is TRBV5-1, the J gene TRBJ2-2; D not certain. V dropped 4 bases and J dropped 8 bases, with 12 bases sitting between them. Germline lookup yields CDR1 SGHRS and CDR2 YFSETQ. The CDR3 sequence is 13 residues long. This chain's CDR3 is CASSPTLDGELFF. Here the CDR3 DNA reads TGCGCCAGCAGCCCGACCCTGGATGGGGAGCTGTTTTTT.

This clone was seen at least ten times. In DNA, the CDR3 is TGCGCCAGCAGCCCGAAGGGCGGGAATGGAGGTGAAAAACTGTTTTTT. It is translated as CASSPKGGNGGEKLFF. This sequence joins TRBV4-1 and TRBJ1-4; no reliable D call. Germline V gives CDR1 MGHRA, CDR2 YSYEKL. This CDR3 comprises 16 residues. Trimming left V 4 bases short and J 7 bases short, with 19 bases between.

The V call is TRBV5-5, the J call TRBJ1-2; no definite D call. Trimming cost V 0 bases and J 8 bases, with 11 bases left between them. This CDR3 contains 13 residues. Germline CDR1 reads SGHKS; CDR2 reads YYEKEE (reference sequence). This CDR3 is CASSLDPGRGYTF. DNA of the CDR3: TGTGCCAGCAGCTTGGACCCAGGACGAGGCTACACCTTC.

The chain couples TRBV28 to TRBJ1-4, with 9 bases lining up with TRBD1. There are 15 residues in the CDR3. Trimming removed 7 bases from V and 7 bases from J; junction bases left unmatched: 10. The V gene's germline CDR1 is MDHEN and CDR2 SYDVKM. CDR3 nucleotides: TGTGCCAGCACTCCAGGGGGGACAGGGAGTGAAAAACTGTTTTTT. This gives the protein CASTPGGTGSEKLFF.